The clone carrying this T cell receptor (beta chain) was recorded only once. This sample is drawn from a study of blood T cell repertoires in COVID-19. About the research overall: Acute-phase and convalescent COVID-19 samples originated in the United States, Italy and Spain. PBMCs, B-cell-depleted T cells, or T cells were the source of the cDNA or gDNA that made up the material.

Some clones are missing from TCRdb's copy, which holds only in-frame ones; the method was immunoSEQ multiplex PCR. The data hold some 250,000 clones, with just under 90% observed a single time. Across 20 to 25 US areas, participants ranged in age from about 18 to 90 years. The study assigned cohorts using participant-reported clinical history. Sequencing used PBMCs or T cells enriched from blood (not recorded which). This TCR came from a woman aged 25 to 39 with acute COVID-19.

The DNA of the CDR3 is TGTGCCAGCAGCCAAGAGACAGGGGATATCTCGAACACCGGGGAGCTGTTTTTT. Protein sequence: CASSQETGDISNTGELFF. The chain joins TRBV3-1 (or the pseudogene TRBV3-2) to TRBJ2-2, with TRBD1 identical over 8 bases. In germline, CDR1 is LGHDT, CDR2 YNNKEL (reference sequence). CDR3 length equals 18 residues. J lost 0 bases, V lost 0 bases, and 6 bases had no gene match.